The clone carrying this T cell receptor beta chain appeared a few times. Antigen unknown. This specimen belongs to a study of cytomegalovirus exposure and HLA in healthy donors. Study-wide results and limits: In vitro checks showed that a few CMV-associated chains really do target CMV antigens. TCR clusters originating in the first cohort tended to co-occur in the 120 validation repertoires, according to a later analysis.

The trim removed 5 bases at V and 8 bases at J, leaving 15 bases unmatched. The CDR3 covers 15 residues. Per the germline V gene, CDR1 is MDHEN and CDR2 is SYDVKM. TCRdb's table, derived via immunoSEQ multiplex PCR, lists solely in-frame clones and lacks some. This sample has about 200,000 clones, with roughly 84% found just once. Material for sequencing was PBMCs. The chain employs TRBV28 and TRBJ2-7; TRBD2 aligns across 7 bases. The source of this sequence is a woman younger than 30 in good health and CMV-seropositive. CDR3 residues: CASSPLGAGSGQQYF. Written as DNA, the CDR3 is TGTGCCAGCAGTCCCCTAGGAGCGGGATCAGGCCAGCAGTACTTC.